This record concerns one TCR beta chain sequence. This entry is derived from a study of blood T cell repertoires in COVID-19. Per the germline V gene, CDR1 is LNHDA and CDR2 is SQIVND (reference sequence). The CDR3 runs 12 residues. V was shortened by 10 bases and J by 1 base, with 10 bases between the two germline ends. Only in-frame clones appear in the TCRdb table, and some are missing; sequencing was by immunoSEQ multiplex PCR. The repertoire includes under 200,000 clones, about four fifths of them detected once, and 8.1% sits in the top ten. The TCR was taken from a woman in her sixties with COVID-19, enrolled during active disease. What was sequenced was peripheral blood. The chain joins TRBV19 to TRBJ2-5; D is possibly TRBD2 (5 bases). CDR3 bases: TGTGCCAAAGCGGCACCCCAAGAGACCCAGTACTTC. Amino acid sequence: CAKAAPQETQYF.